These 30 T cell receptor beta chains originate from one sample sequenced in a study of OX40 agonist ivuxolimab in advanced cancers. To prepare the library, the immunoSEQ multiplex PCR assay was applied. Not all clones reach the TCRdb copy of this immuneACCESS table, which keeps in-frame sequences only. Checked studies attribute under half of the gap to unresolved V genes and leave the rest unexplained. Here the sample has more than 85,000 clones; roughly 89% occur a single time. The ten largest clones add up to about 1.6% of the sample. The material was CD4+ or CD8+ T cells sorted from blood, obtained in a trial of the OX40 agonist ivuxolimab. The origin of the receptors is an adult with an advanced solid tumor such as melanoma, head and neck, liver or kidney cancer.

CDR3 DNA sequence: TGTGCCAGCAGCTCTCCCCCGACCACGCCCTCCAATGAGCAGTTCTTC. Amino acid sequence: CASSSPPTTPSNEQFF. The rearrangement joins TRBV7-2 to TRBJ2-1; D is unclear. This CDR3 has 16 residues. Germline assignment: CDR1 SGHTA and CDR2 FQGNSA. V was pared by 4 bases and J by 6 bases, with 19 bases between. Combining the CDR3 with reference TRBV7-2 and TRBJ2-1 gives the whole variable domain GAGVSQSPSNKVTEKGKDVELRCDPISGHTALYWYRQSLGQGLEFLIYFQGNSAPDKSGLPSDRFSAERTGGSVSTLTIQRTQQEDSAVYLCASSSPPTTPSNEQFFGPGTRLTVL.

V gene TRBV7-9 combines with J gene TRBJ1-1; D perhaps matches TRBD1 (5 bases). V was pared by 1 base and J by 0 bases, with 12 bases between. This CDR3 contains 16 residues. The V gene's germline CDR1 is SEHNR and CDR2 FQNEAQ (reference sequence). The CDR3 nucleotides read TGTGCCAGCAGCTTAGGTGGGGGGGTCATGAACACTGAAGCTTTCTTT. Protein sequence: CASSLGGGVMNTEAFF.

The chain couples TRBV6-5 to TRBJ1-3, with D maybe TRBD1 (5 bases). Germline-derived CDR1 and CDR2 are MNHEY and SVGAGI. V lost 2 bases and J 1 base, leaving 12 bases between the germline ends. CDR3 length: 16 residues. DNA for the CDR3: TGTGCCAGCAGTTACGGGAGCAGGGCTTCTGGAAACACCATATATTTT. Residues: CASSYGSRASGNTIYF.

This clone showed up just once. The chain uses TRBV10-3 and TRBJ1-5; 8 bases map to TRBD1. CDR1 is ENHRY, CDR2 SYGVKD, per germline. This CDR3 spans 13 amino acids. V shed 5 bases and J 5 bases; nucleotides not matched to a gene: 2. The CDR3, as DNA: TGTGCCATCAGTTCGGACAGGGATCAGCCCCAGCATTTT. This sequence encodes CAISSDRDQPQHF.

The chain is built from TRBV28 and TRBJ2-1, with D possibly TRBD1 on 5 matching bases. V lost 3 bases and J 6 bases, leaving 6 bases between the germline ends. Germline CDR1 MDHEN, CDR2 SYDVKM. This CDR3 is 12 amino acids long. DNA for the CDR3: TGTGCCAGCAGTTTCAGGGTCAATGAGCAGTTCTTC. Its protein is CASSFRVNEQFF. Using reference TRBV28 and TRBJ2-1 for the parts outside the CDR3, the full variable domain is DVKVTQSSRYLVKRTGEKVFLECVQDMDHENMFWYRQDPGLGLRLIYFSYDVKMKEKGDIPEGYSVSREKKERFSLILESASTNQTSMYLCASSFRVNEQFFGPGTRLTVL.

The rearrangement uses TRBV10-3 and TRBJ2-3, with 12 bases matching TRBD2. The CDR3 contains 15 residues. The germline CDR1 and CDR2 sequences are ENHRY and SYGVKD. Trimming cost V 11 bases and J 4 bases; bases outside gene matches: 10. The CDR3 region has the DNA TGTGCCTCTAGCAGGGGACTAGCGGGTCCAGATACGCAGTATTTT. Amino acid sequence: CASSRGLAGPDTQYF.

V usage is TRBV4-1 and J usage is TRBJ1-1, with 9 bases lining up with TRBD1. The CDR3 sequence is 14 residues long. The junction had 7 bases not matched to a gene; V was cut back by 3 bases and J by 8 bases. The germline V gene has CDR1 MGHRA and CDR2 YSYEKL. As DNA, the CDR3 is TGCGCCAGCAGCCATACAGGGGGCGCGTGGGAAGCTTTCTTT. It yields the protein CASSHTGGAWEAFF.

The genes are TRBV11-3 and TRBJ1-1; D might be TRBD1 (5 bases). The germline V gene encodes CDR1 SGHNT and CDR2 YENEEA. V was cut by 1 base and J by 1 base, with 10 bases left in between. CDR3 size: 15 residues. Here the CDR3 reads CASSLVWQGNTEAFF. CDR3 nucleotides: TGTGCCAGCAGCTTAGTATGGCAGGGGAACACTGAAGCTTTCTTT.

This clone turned up a few times. The same CDR3 is also encoded by other DNA sequences in this sample. This rearrangement joins TRBV20-1 to TRBJ2-7; D is ambiguous. Germline V CDR1 and CDR2: DFQATT, SNEGSKA (reference sequence). This CDR3 is 10 amino acids long. With 6 bases removed from V and 3 bases from J, the gap between germline ends came to 6 bases. The CDR3 region is CSAGDYEQYF. CDR3 coding DNA: TGCAGTGCCGGAGACTACGAGCAGTACTTC.

The CDR3 DNA reads as TGTGCCAGCAGTGACTCCCCTCTAGAAAGGCGGGAGGCCGGGGATACGCAGTATTTT. This codes for CASSDSPLERREAGDTQYF. The chain carries TRBV6-4 and TRBJ2-3, with 8 bases fitting TRBD2. CDR1 is MRHNA and CDR2 is SNTAGT in the germline V gene. V gave up 0 bases and J gave up 6 bases; unmatched junction bases: 17. The CDR3 loop spans 19 amino acids.

This chain links TRBV11-1 with TRBJ2-3; a possible D gene is TRBD1 (6 bases). Germline values: CDR1 SGHAT, CDR2 FQDESV (reference sequence). V lost 5 bases, J lost 1 base, and 16 bases lay in between. The CDR3 is made up of 16 amino acids. The CDR3, as DNA: TGTGCCAGCAGCCCCGCTTGGGGGCCTGGCACAGATACGCAGTATTTT. Its translation is CASSPAWGPGTDTQYF.

The chain recombines TRBV2 with TRBJ2-3; D call uncertain. The CDR3 runs to 12 residues. Deletions cut 3 bases from V and 5 bases from J, with 6 bases between. The germline V gene has CDR1 SNHLY and CDR2 FYNNEI. The CDR3 is CASSEFLDTQYF. The CDR3 nucleotides read TGTGCCAGCAGTGAGTTTTTAGATACGCAGTATTTT. The complete variable domain, with remaining parts taken from reference TRBV2 and TRBJ2-3, reads EPEVTQTPSHQVTQMGQEVILRCVPISNHLYFYWYRQILGQKVEFLVSFYNNEISEKSEIFDDQFSVERPDGSNFTLKIRSTKLEDSAMYFCASSEFLDTQYFGPGTRLTVL.

The chain couples TRBV5-1 to TRBJ2-5; 12 nucleotides line up with TRBD1. V trimming: 6 bases; J trimming: 5 bases; junction bases outside the gene matches: 8. CDR1 and CDR2 from the germline V gene are SGHRS and YFSETQ. This CDR3 comprises 15 residues. CDR3: CASKSGTGGLETQYF. DNA for the CDR3: TGCGCCAGCAAATCCGGGACAGGGGGCTTGGAGACCCAGTACTTC. Supplemented by reference TRBV5-1 and TRBJ2-5, the full variable domain reads KAGVTQTPRYLIKTRGQQVTLSCSPISGHRSVSWYQQTPGQGLQFLFEYFSETQRNKGNFPGRFSGRQFSNSRSEMNVSTLELGDSALYLCASKSGTGGLETQYFGPGTRLLVL.

V is TRBV5-1 and J is TRBJ1-5; 12 bases fit TRBD1. This CDR3 contains 15 residues. V gave up 3 bases and J gave up 6 bases; unmatched junction bases: 4. From germline, CDR1 is SGHRS and CDR2 YFSETQ. The CDR3 nucleotides are TGCGCCAGCAGCTCCGGGACAGGGGGCGGTCAGCCCCAGCATTTT. It yields the protein CASSSGTGGGQPQHF.

The CDR3 nucleotides are TGTGCCAGCAGTCCGATTGGCCTCCTTCAAGAGACCCAGTACTTC. Translated: CASSPIGLLQETQYF. The V gene is TRBV6-5, the J gene TRBJ2-5; no clear D. From germline, CDR1 is MNHEY and CDR2 SVGAGI. This CDR3 region has 15 residues. Trimming cost V 5 bases and J 2 bases, with 15 bases left between them.

This chain uses TRBV10-3 with TRBJ1-2; 8 bases align to TRBD1. There are 18 residues in the CDR3. V lost 2 bases to trimming and J lost 1 base; unmatched junction nucleotides: 12. The V gene's germline CDR1 is ENHRY and CDR2 SYGVKD. This CDR3 reads CAISEPAWGTGINYGYTF. CDR3 nucleotides: TGTGCCATCAGTGAGCCGGCATGGGGGACAGGAATTAACTATGGCTACACCTTC.

The V call is TRBV11-2, the J call TRBJ2-7; TRBD1 matches at 10 bases. CDR3 size: 13 residues. The junction had 5 bases not matched to a gene; V was cut back by 5 bases and J by 7 bases. Germline V gene sequence: CDR1 SGHAT, CDR2 FQNNGV. CDR3 protein: CASSLGQGVEQYF. The DNA for the CDR3 is TGTGCCAGCAGCCTAGGACAGGGGGTGGAGCAGTACTTC.

This clone was seen once. The gene calls are TRBV5-1 and TRBJ2-7; TRBD1 is a possible D gene (6 bases). The CDR3 has 16 amino acids. Deletions cut 4 bases from V and 0 bases from J, with 17 bases between. CDR1 and CDR2 from the germline V gene are SGHRS and YFSETQ. In DNA form, the CDR3 reads TGCGCCAGCAGCACGGGGCCGGGACACAGCTCCTACGAGCAGTACTTC. Translated: CASSTGPGHSSYEQYF.

V and J are TRBV11-2 and TRBJ2-7; no clear D. V was shortened by 2 bases and J by 2 bases, with 13 bases between the two germline ends. CDR1 and CDR2 from the germline V gene are SGHAT and FQNNGV. The CDR3 is 15 amino acids. CDR3 in amino acids: CASSLSVSNPYEQYF. The CDR3 bases are TGTGCCAGCAGCTTATCGGTCTCGAACCCCTACGAGCAGTACTTC.

V usage is TRBV6-6 and J usage is TRBJ2-7; no firm D call. With 6 bases removed from V and 2 bases from J, the gap between germline ends came to 11 bases. The germline V gene has CDR1 MNHNY and CDR2 SVGAGI (reference sequence). The CDR3 spans 13 residues. The CDR3 sequence: CASRGWATYEQYF. The CDR3 nucleotides read TGTGCCAGCAGGGGGTGGGCGACCTACGAGCAGTACTTC.

The chain is built from TRBV28 and TRBJ2-5; either TRBD1 or TRBD2 may fit D (5 bases each). Trimming shortened V by 5 bases and J by 7 bases, and 14 bases separated the two germline ends. The CDR3 runs to 13 residues. Germline loops: CDR1 MDHEN, CDR2 SYDVKM. CDR3 bases: TGTGCCAGCAGTCGCCTACAGGCGGGGACCCAGTACTTC. Protein product: CASSRLQAGTQYF.

This clone came up once. The CDR3 is CSVVEGMGSYEQYF. DNA of the CDR3: TGCAGCGTTGTAGAAGGGATGGGCTCCTACGAGCAGTACTTC. V gene TRBV29-1 combines with J gene TRBJ2-7; D gene ambiguous. Germline V gene data show CDR1 as SQVTM and CDR2 as ANQGSEA. CDR3 length: 14 residues. Trimming cost V 4 bases and J 0 bases, with 13 bases left between them.

This chain uses TRBV18 with TRBJ2-7, with D unresolved. The CDR3 length is 13 residues. Trimming pared 6 bases from V and 7 bases from J, leaving 16 bases between. Germline V gives CDR1 KGHSH, CDR2 LQKENI. CDR3 loop: CASSRSSPGEQYF. Here the CDR3 DNA reads TGTGCCAGCTCCCGCTCCTCTCCTGGGGAGCAGTACTTC.

The rearrangement joins TRBV30 to TRBJ2-5; maybe TRBD2 (6 bases). This CDR3 contains 13 residues. V lost 5 bases and J lost 5, with 15 bases in between. Germline CDR1 and CDR2: GTSNPN and SVGIG (reference sequence). CDR3 protein: CAWGGLIPETQYF. The CDR3 DNA follows: TGTGCCTGGGGGGGACTGATCCCGGAGACCCAGTACTTC.

The chain uses TRBV2 and TRBJ1-3; the D is unclear. V was clipped by 6 bases and J by 0 bases, with 9 bases between them. Germline V CDR1 and CDR2: SNHLY, FYNNEI. The CDR3 has 14 residues. CDR3 protein: CASRPTSSGNTIYF. CDR3 DNA sequence: TGTGCCAGCAGGCCGACAAGCTCTGGAAACACCATATATTTT.

This CDR3 reads CASSLGPGRTYEQYF. The CDR3 DNA reads TGTGCCAGCAGCTTAGGGCCGGGGCGAACCTACGAGCAGTACTTC. The rearrangement links TRBV7-9 to TRBJ2-7; either TRBD1 or TRBD2 may fit D (5 bases each). V was shortened by 1 base and J by 2 bases, with 12 bases between the two germline ends. This CDR3 is built from 15 residues. CDR1 and CDR2 from the germline V gene are SEHNR and FQNEAQ (reference sequence). Together with reference TRBV7-9 and TRBJ2-7, the CDR3 gives the full variable domain: DTGVSQNPRHKITKRGQNVTFRCDPISEHNRLYWYRQTLGQGPEFLTYFQNEAQLEKSRLLSDRFSAERPKGSFSTLEIQRTEQGDSAMYLCASSLGPGRTYEQYFGPGTRLTVT.

The chain carries TRBV5-1 and TRBJ1-3; perhaps TRBD1 as D (6 bases). CDR3 size: 14 residues. Trimming left V 4 bases short and J 8 bases short, with 16 bases between. CDR1 and CDR2 from the germline V gene are SGHRS and YFSETQ. CDR3 amino acids: CASSLGQFGDTIYF. CDR3 sequence (DNA): TGCGCCAGCAGCCTGGGACAATTTGGGGACACCATATATTTT.

V and J are TRBV28 and TRBJ1-5, with D unresolved. Trimming took 7 bases from V and 2 from J, leaving 12 bases between them. The CDR3 loop spans 14 amino acids. Germline assignment: CDR1 MDHEN and CDR2 SYDVKM. In nucleotides, the CDR3 is TGTGCCAGCATCGCCCCTGGAGGCAATCAGCCCCAGCATTTT. Its translation: CASIAPGGNQPQHF.

This rearrangement joins TRBV9 to TRBJ2-5, with 12 bases lining up with TRBD2. CDR1 and CDR2 (germline): SGDLS, YYNGEE. The CDR3 is 15 amino acids. V was pared by 3 bases and J by 3 bases, with 3 bases of the junction left unmatched. CDR3: CASSGLAGDKETQYF. CDR3 coding DNA: TGTGCCAGCAGCGGACTAGCGGGGGATAAAGAGACCCAGTACTTC.

The chain employs TRBV6-5 and TRBJ2-5; D is ambiguous. The CDR3 covers 14 residues. Germline V CDR1 and CDR2: MNHEY, SVGAGI. The V end lost 0 bases, the J end lost 2 bases, and 7 bases lay between the germline ends. This CDR3 reads CASSYSLEQETQYF. The DNA of the CDR3 is TGTGCCAGCAGTTACTCTTTAGAACAAGAGACCCAGTACTTC.